The 24 T cell receptor beta chains reported below all come from one sample, sequenced in a study of T cell responses to AZD1222 COVID-19 vaccine (dated by TCRdb to the early 2020s). The receptor library was made with the immunoSEQ multiplex PCR assay. This is the immuneACCESS table as TCRdb keeps it, with only in-frame sequences that have V and J called. A part of the clones is gone; compared with another copy, unresolved V genes explain less than half, and the rest is unexplained. The sample table lists 100,000 to 150,000 clones, roughly 93% of them with a count of one. Together, the top ten hold approximately 5.4% of the sample. Interpreted using the paper, the time point label stands for: baseline before first vaccination. Sequencing used peripheral blood, obtained on day 0 of AZD1222 vaccination. The receptor source for this set is an adult in good health.

The V gene is TRBV5-4, the J gene TRBJ2-1; 9 nucleotides line up with TRBD2. V gave up 0 bases and J gave up 7 bases; unmatched junction bases: 8. The CDR3 runs 16 residues. Germline V gives CDR1 SGHNT, CDR2 YYREEE (reference sequence). CDR3 nucleotide sequence: TGTGCCAGCAGCTTGGCAGCGGGAGGCCTTAGTAATGAGCAGTTCTTC. Translation gives CASSLAAGGLSNEQFF.

The chain links TRBV25-1 to TRBJ1-6; tentative D call: TRBD1 (6 bases). Trimming cost V 5 bases and J 4 bases, with 12 bases left between them. This CDR3 region has 15 residues. Germline V gene lookup returns CDR1 MGHDK and CDR2 SYGVNS. CDR3 DNA: TGTGCCAGCAGTCCCGCGACAGGATATAATTCACCCCTCCACTTT. It is translated as CASSPATGYNSPLHF.

The rearrangement links TRBV15 to TRBJ2-7, with a tentative D call TRBD2 (5 bases). Germline V lookup: CDR1 LNHNV, CDR2 YYDKDF (reference sequence). Trimming removed 6 bases from V and 1 base from J, with 16 bases in between. The CDR3 contains 15 residues. The CDR3 protein is CATRDTDGGSYEQYF. CDR3 DNA: TGTGCCACCAGAGACACGGATGGCGGGTCCTACGAGCAGTACTTC.

The chain uses TRBV29-1 and TRBJ1-2; D not certain. Germline-derived CDR1 and CDR2 are SQVTM and ANQGSEA. The CDR3 extends over 10 amino acids. Trimming shortened V by 4 bases and J by 8 bases, and 8 bases separated the two germline ends. In nucleotides, the CDR3 is TGCAGCGTTGTAACGGAAGGCTACACCTTC. It yields the protein CSVVTEGYTF.

This clone has just a few counts. This rearrangement joins TRBV6-5 to TRBJ1-5, with D maybe TRBD1 (5 bases). V was cut by 4 bases and J by 15 bases, with 19 bases left in between. This CDR3 spans 13 amino acids. CDR1 and CDR2 from the germline V gene are MNHEY and SVGAGI. The CDR3 spells CASSSQERGERHF. CDR3 DNA: TGTGCCAGCAGTTCCCAGGAAAGGGGTGAAAGGCATTTT.

The genes are TRBV7-9 and TRBJ2-1, with D possibly TRBD1 on 5 matching bases. From germline, CDR1 is SEHNR and CDR2 FQNEAQ (reference sequence). The CDR3 length is 14 residues. V was shortened by 7 bases and J by 10 bases, with 20 bases between the two germline ends. DNA for the CDR3: TGTGCCAGCACCCCGTTAGGGGAACGCACGGAGCAGTTCTTC. Translating gives CASTPLGERTEQFF.

The chain employs TRBV19 and TRBJ2-2, with D tentatively TRBD2 (6 bases). Trimming pared 6 bases from V and 1 base from J, leaving 9 bases between. Germline CDR1 LNHDA, CDR2 SQIVND (reference sequence). This CDR3 has 14 residues. This CDR3 is CASSPGLNTGELFF. CDR3 DNA sequence: TGTGCCAGTAGCCCGGGACTGAACACCGGGGAGCTGTTTTTT.

The chain has TRBV7-9 and TRBJ2-7; D gene ambiguous. V shed 1 base and J shed 2 bases, with 12 bases lying between them. The germline CDR1 and CDR2 sequences are SEHNR and FQNEAQ (reference sequence). The CDR3 runs 15 residues. In nucleotides, the CDR3 is TGTGCCAGCAGCTTAGTGTCAGTTTTTACCTACGAGCAGTACTTC. This gives the protein CASSLVSVFTYEQYF. Combining the CDR3 with reference TRBV7-9 and TRBJ2-7 gives the whole variable domain DTGVSQNPRHKITKRGQNVTFRCDPISEHNRLYWYRQTLGQGPEFLTYFQNEAQLEKSRLLSDRFSAERPKGSFSTLEIQRTEQGDSAMYLCASSLVSVFTYEQYFGPGTRLTVT.

The genes are TRBV28 and TRBJ1-1, with D perhaps matching TRBD1 (5 bases). This CDR3 has 15 residues. V gave up 7 bases and J gave up 3 bases, with 18 bases separating them. Germline CDR1 MDHEN, CDR2 SYDVKM. CDR3 sequence: CASNSGGNVYTEAFF. CDR3 bases: TGTGCCAGCAACTCCGGGGGGAATGTCTACACTGAAGCTTTCTTT.

The V and J genes are TRBV2 and TRBJ2-7; no reliable D call. This CDR3 is 12 amino acids long. Germline lookup yields CDR1 SNHLY and CDR2 FYNNEI. Trimming removed 2 bases at V and 3 bases at J, with 5 bases between. This chain's CDR3 is CASSERGYEQYF. In DNA form, the CDR3 reads TGTGCCAGCAGTGAACGAGGCTACGAGCAGTACTTC.

The chain carries TRBV7-3 and TRBJ2-1, with 9 bases matching TRBD2. V lost 1 base and J lost 5; bases outside the gene matches: 3. This CDR3 has 15 residues. Germline V CDR1 and CDR2: SGHTA, FQGTGA. The CDR3: CASSLIAGVNNEQFF. The CDR3, as DNA: TGTGCCAGCAGCTTAATAGCGGGGGTCAACAATGAGCAGTTCTTC. The whole variable domain, remainder taken from reference TRBV7-3 and TRBJ2-1, is GAGVSQTPSNKVTEKGKYVELRCDPISGHTALYWYRQSLGQGPEFLIYFQGTGAADDSGLPNDRFFAVRPEGSVSTLKIQRTERGDSAVYLCASSLIAGVNNEQFFGPGTRLTVL.

This clone came up once. The gene calls are TRBV7-3 and TRBJ2-2, with 10 bases fitting TRBD2. The CDR3 is made up of 15 amino acids. CDR1 is SGHTA, CDR2 FQGTGA, per germline. V lost 2 bases, J lost 4 bases, and 1 base stayed unmatched. CDR3 region: CASSLSSGGTGELFF. DNA of the CDR3: TGTGCCAGCAGCTTATCTAGCGGGGGCACCGGGGAGCTGTTTTTT.

The rearrangement uses TRBV4-1 and TRBJ1-1, with a tentative D call TRBD1 (5 bases). This CDR3 comprises 15 residues. Germline V lookup: CDR1 MGHRA, CDR2 YSYEKL. Trimming took off 0 bases at V and 4 bases at J, with 12 bases between the two ends. The CDR3, as DNA: TGCGCCAGCAGCCAAGAGGGTGGGGGGGTCACTGAAGCTTTCTTT. Translated: CASSQEGGGVTEAFF.

The V gene is TRBV14, the J gene TRBJ2-3; D is possibly TRBD2 (5 bases). Germline CDR1 is SGHDN and CDR2 is FVKESK. Deletions cut 1 base from V and 4 bases from J, with 12 bases between. There are 15 residues in the CDR3. The CDR3 nucleotides are TGTGCCAGCAGCCAAGGTCGGGGATTCCCAGATACGCAGTATTTT. The encoded protein is CASSQGRGFPDTQYF. The whole variable domain, filled in from reference TRBV14 and TRBJ2-3, reads EAGVTQFPSHSVIEKGQTVTLRCDPISGHDNLYWYRRVMGKEIKFLLHFVKESKQDESGMPNNRFLAERTGGTYSTLKVQPAELEDSGVYFCASSQGRGFPDTQYFGPGTRLTVL.

The chain employs TRBV28 and TRBJ2-7, with 9 bases aligning to TRBD1. The germline gives CDR1 MDHEN, CDR2 SYDVKM. The CDR3 runs 14 residues. The J segment lost 6 bases and the V segment lost 5 bases, leaving 8 bases of the junction unmatched. CDR3 loop: CASSKADRGSEQYF. The CDR3 DNA follows: TGTGCCAGCAGTAAAGCGGACAGGGGTAGCGAGCAGTACTTC. Filled out from reference TRBV28 and TRBJ2-7, the complete variable domain reads DVKVTQSSRYLVKRTGEKVFLECVQDMDHENMFWYRQDPGLGLRLIYFSYDVKMKEKGDIPEGYSVSREKKERFSLILESASTNQTSMYLCASSKADRGSEQYFGPGTRLTVT.

The chain combines TRBV28 with TRBJ1-3; D is perhaps TRBD1 (6 bases). The CDR3 extends over 16 amino acids. Germline V CDR1 and CDR2: MDHEN, SYDVKM. V lost 6 bases and J lost 0, with 15 bases in between. CDR3: CASRSVDSLSGNTIYF. The CDR3 DNA follows: TGTGCCAGCAGAAGCGTGGACAGTCTCTCTGGAAACACCATATATTTT.

This chain joins TRBV9 and TRBJ2-7, with D possibly TRBD1 on 5 matching bases. Germline CDR1 and CDR2: SGDLS and YYNGEE. Trimming removed 0 bases from V and 3 bases from J, with 10 bases in between. CDR3 length: 14 residues. Here the CDR3 DNA reads TGTGCCAGCAGCGTAGGTAGGGGCGTCTACGAGCAGTACTTC. This encodes CASSVGRGVYEQYF.

The chain is built from TRBV14 and TRBJ1-6; possible D gene TRBD1, 6 bases. The length of the CDR3 is 17 residues. Germline V CDR1 and CDR2: SGHDN, FVKESK. With 4 bases removed from V and 9 bases from J, the gap between germline ends came to 22 bases. CDR3 amino acids: CASSPRRGTGIGSPLHF. DNA for the CDR3: TGTGCCAGCAGCCCAAGACGGGGAACAGGGATCGGTTCACCCCTCCACTTT.

The V call is TRBV19, the J call TRBJ2-3; 7 bases are shared with TRBD2. This CDR3 is built from 16 residues. The ends lost 4 bases at V and 4 bases at J; junction bases unmatched: 11. Germline-derived CDR1 and CDR2 are LNHDA and SQIVND (reference sequence). CDR3 sequence (DNA): TGTGCCAGTAGTACCCGCGGGGGAACGTACGCAGATACGCAGTATTTT. This sequence encodes CASSTRGGTYADTQYF.

This clone appeared a single time. The chain employs TRBV12-5 and TRBJ1-2; D remains ambiguous. This CDR3 contains 12 residues. Germline loops: CDR1 LGHNT, CDR2 FRNRAP. The germline V and J ends were trimmed by 4 bases and 8 bases, with 11 bases remaining between them. The CDR3 bases are TGTGCTAGTGGTTCGGACTCGAGGGGCTACACCTTC. Translation: CASGSDSRGYTF. Full variable domain (outside the CDR3, taken from reference TRBV12-5 and TRBJ1-2): DARVTQTPRHKVTEMGQEVTMRCQPILGHNTVFWYRQTMMQGLELLAYFRNRAPLDDSGMPKDRFSAEMPDATLATLKIQPSEPRDSAVYFCASGSDSRGYTFGSGTRLTVV.

The V gene is TRBV5-1, the J gene TRBJ1-2; tentatively, D is TRBD1 (5 bases). The CDR3 runs to 15 residues. The V gene lost 4 bases and the J gene lost 10 bases, with 23 bases spanning the gap. CDR1 and CDR2 (germline): SGHRS, YFSETQ. The DNA for the CDR3 is TGCGCCAGCAGCGGCAGCGTCTCCGGGGGTGATGACTACACCTTC. It translates to CASSGSVSGGDDYTF.

This sequence joins TRBV6-5 and TRBJ1-1; no clear D. CDR3 length: 14 amino acids. V gave up 5 bases and J gave up 2 bases, with 12 bases separating them. Germline V gene sequence: CDR1 MNHEY, CDR2 SVGAGI. The chain's CDR3 is CASSPNAVNTEAFF. In DNA, the CDR3 is TGTGCCAGCAGTCCCAACGCGGTTAACACTGAAGCTTTCTTT.

This chain uses TRBV10-3 with TRBJ2-3; D is perhaps TRBD2 (7 bases). V was pared by 4 bases and J by 0 bases, with 17 bases between. Germline V gene lookup returns CDR1 ENHRY and CDR2 SYGVKD. The CDR3 has 17 amino acids. CDR3 DNA: TGTGCCATCAGTGCCGGGGGGCGAGGTACTAGCACAGATACGCAGTATTTT. It specifies CAISAGGRGTSTDTQYF.

In its sample, this clone was seen a few times. The chain links TRBV7-9 to TRBJ2-7; tentative D call: TRBD1 (6 bases). V dropped 5 bases and J dropped 5 bases, with 10 bases sitting between them. The CDR3 has 12 amino acids. Per germline, CDR1 SEHNR and CDR2 FQNEAQ (reference sequence). This CDR3 reads CASSGPGDEQYF. The DNA for the CDR3 is TGTGCCAGCAGCGGCCCAGGGGACGAGCAGTACTTC. Together with reference TRBV7-9 and TRBJ2-7, the CDR3 gives the full variable domain: DTGVSQNPRHKITKRGQNVTFRCDPISEHNRLYWYRQTLGQGPEFLTYFQNEAQLEKSRLLSDRFSAERPKGSFSTLEIQRTEQGDSAMYLCASSGPGDEQYFGPGTRLTVT.